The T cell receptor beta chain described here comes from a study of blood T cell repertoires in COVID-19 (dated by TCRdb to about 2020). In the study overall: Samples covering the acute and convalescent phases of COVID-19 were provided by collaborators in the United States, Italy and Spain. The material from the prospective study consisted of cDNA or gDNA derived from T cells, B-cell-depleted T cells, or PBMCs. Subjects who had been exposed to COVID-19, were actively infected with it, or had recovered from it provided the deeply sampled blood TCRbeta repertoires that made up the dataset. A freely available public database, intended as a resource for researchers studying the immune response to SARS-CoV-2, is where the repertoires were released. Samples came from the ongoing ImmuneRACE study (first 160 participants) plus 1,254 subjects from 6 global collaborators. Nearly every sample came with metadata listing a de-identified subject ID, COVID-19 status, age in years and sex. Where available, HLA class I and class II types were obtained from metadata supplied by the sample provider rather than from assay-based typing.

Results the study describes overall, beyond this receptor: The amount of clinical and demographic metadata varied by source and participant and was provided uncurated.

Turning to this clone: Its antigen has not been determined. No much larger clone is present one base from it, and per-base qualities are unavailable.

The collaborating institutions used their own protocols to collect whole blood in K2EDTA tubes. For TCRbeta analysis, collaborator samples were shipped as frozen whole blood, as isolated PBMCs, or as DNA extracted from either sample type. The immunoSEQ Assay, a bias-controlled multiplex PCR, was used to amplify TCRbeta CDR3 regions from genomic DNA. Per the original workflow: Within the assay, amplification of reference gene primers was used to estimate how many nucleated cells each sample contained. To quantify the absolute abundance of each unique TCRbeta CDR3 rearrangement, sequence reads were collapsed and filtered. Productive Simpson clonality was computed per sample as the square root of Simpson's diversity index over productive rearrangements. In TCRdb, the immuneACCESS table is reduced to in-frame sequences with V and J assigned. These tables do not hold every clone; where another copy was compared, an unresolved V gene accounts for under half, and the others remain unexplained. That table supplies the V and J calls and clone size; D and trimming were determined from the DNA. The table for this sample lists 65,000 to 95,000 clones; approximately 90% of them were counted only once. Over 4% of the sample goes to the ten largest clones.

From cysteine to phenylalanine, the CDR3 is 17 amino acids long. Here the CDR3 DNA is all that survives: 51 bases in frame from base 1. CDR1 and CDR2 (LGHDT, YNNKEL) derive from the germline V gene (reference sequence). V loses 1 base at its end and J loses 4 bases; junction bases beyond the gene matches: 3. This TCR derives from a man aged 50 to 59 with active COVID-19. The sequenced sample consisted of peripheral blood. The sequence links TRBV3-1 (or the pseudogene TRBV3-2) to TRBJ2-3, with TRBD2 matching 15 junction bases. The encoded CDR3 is CASSQGTSGGASDTQYF. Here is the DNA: TGTGCCAGCAGCCAAGGGACTAGCGGGGGGGCCTCAGATACGCAGTATTTT.